The following is a T cell receptor beta chain sequence with its context. Compared with germline, one end of the junction differs, possibly owing to a read error. This sample is drawn from a study of blood T cell repertoires in COVID-19. The wider study: T cells, B-cell-depleted T cells, or PBMCs provided the cDNA or gDNA that served as material.

In the authors' methods: Amplification of reference gene primers was used by the study to estimate nucleated cell counts. Measured with immunoSEQ multiplex PCR; TCRdb has only the in-frame clones, and not every one. That table supplies the V and J calls and clone size; D and trimming were determined from the DNA. The table records some 150,000 clones, 60% to 80% of them present only once. Sample: peripheral blood. The receptor's source is a man aged 45-65 years with active or convalescent COVID-19.

This CDR3 reads CSVEGGTVYQETQYF. The CDR3 region has the DNA TGCAGCGTAGAAGGGGGGACAGTGTACCAAGAGACCCAGTACTTC. The chain carries TRBV29-1 and TRBJ2-5; weak D call: TRBD1 (7 bases). Per germline, CDR1 SQVTM and CDR2 ANQGSEA. There are 15 residues in the CDR3.